Ten or more counts support the clone carrying this T cell receptor beta chain. The time point denotes: patch test 1, 2 weeks after DPC sensitization. Documented treatment: therapeutic diphenylcyclopropenone sensitization with weekly scalp DPC. Blood draws came first, before each patch test. The sample is drawn from a study of human T cells and chemical hapten exposure. Across the study: The study patch tested 0.01% DPC on the upper back and read results at 6 days.

TCRdb reprocessed the RACE reads via MiXCR and lists one record per CDR3 protein. The profile shows 300,000 to 350,000 distinct CDR3 sequences, approximately 6.3% of them singletons. The sample was whole blood, taken in connection with sensitization to the hapten diphenylcyclopropenone (DPC). This TCR was sampled from a woman between 18 and 29 years old with alopecia areata. Some clones in this sample may be carry-over from other donors' samples.

The CDR3 region is CSAATLSNYGYTF. As DNA, the CDR3 is TGCAGTGCCGCGACCTTATCTAACTATGGCTACACCTTC. This chain joins TRBV20-1 and TRBJ1-2; D remains ambiguous. Per the germline V gene, CDR1 is DFQATT and CDR2 is SNEGSKA (reference sequence). V was clipped by 6 bases and J by 0 bases, with 11 bases between them. The CDR3 contains 13 residues.